The sample holds a few counts of the clone carrying this TCR beta chain. Given a much more abundant clone one base away, this may be a read error. The CDR3 is 17 amino acids. Per germline, CDR1 SGHVT and CDR2 SQSDAQ. V was pared by 4 bases and J by 4 bases, with 22 bases between. TCRdb fed the reads into MiXCR, producing one record per CDR3 protein. The sample gives about 240,000 distinct CDR3 sequences, 29% of which show up once; almost 7.5% is in the top ten. These data belong to a study of kidney transplant recipient with SARS-CoV-2 infection. J is TRBJ1-2 and V is TRBV7-4; D not resolved. The sequencing used a blood sample, collected at baseline and on day 111 from a kidney transplant recipient. The origin of this receptor is a young adult male patient who had COVID-19 and was a kidney transplant recipient. Some T cells here may be from the graft donor. CDR3 sequence (DNA): TGTGCCAGCAGCTCTGAGGTTTCAGCTCGAAAGGCCTATGGCTACACCTTC. Translating gives CASSSEVSARKAYGYTF.